These 8 T cell receptor beta chains were all obtained from the same sample, sequenced in a study of Ad26.COV2.S vaccination and SARS-CoV-2 variants. Clones were sequenced by immunoSEQ multiplex PCR, and TCRdb holds only the in-frame ones, with some missing. The sample includes about 420,000 clones, over 75% of them seen just once. As for treatment: around 19 received Ad26.COV2.S at low or high dose, single or two shots; several received placebo; per-sample allocation not given. Vaccine and placebo recipients were sampled on day 63 after the first injection. The sample was peripheral blood, taken in a trial of Ad26.COV2.S vaccine versus placebo. The receptors shown here come from a person between 18 and 65 years old who received the Ad26.COV2.S COVID-19 vaccine or a placebo.

The rearrangement uses TRBV9 and TRBJ2-3, with 8 bases identical to TRBD2. The junction had 4 bases not matched to a gene; V was cut back by 2 bases and J by 2 bases. Germline CDR1 and CDR2: SGDLS and YYNGEE. The CDR3 consists of 15 residues. Written as DNA, the CDR3 is TGTGCCAGCAGCGTTAGCGGGGTTACCACAGATACGCAGTATTTT. Protein: CASSVSGVTTDTQYF.

The chain links TRBV29-1 to TRBJ1-2, with 7 bases aligning to TRBD1. The CDR3 totals 15 residues. The J segment lost 8 bases and the V segment lost 0 bases, leaving 12 bases of the junction unmatched. In germline, CDR1 is SQVTM, CDR2 ANQGSEA. The CDR3 sequence is CSVEDRVDRLGGYTF. For the CDR3, the DNA is TGCAGCGTTGAAGATCGCGTGGACAGGCTGGGGGGCTACACCTTC.

The V call is TRBV30, the J call TRBJ2-5; 8 nucleotides align to TRBD2. The CDR3 totals 13 residues. V lost 3 bases, J lost 2 bases, and 2 bases stayed unmatched. Germline V CDR1 and CDR2: GTSNPN, SVGIG (reference sequence). CDR3 sequence: CAWRASGQETQYF. The CDR3 DNA follows: TGTGCCTGGAGGGCTAGCGGGCAAGAGACCCAGTACTTC.

This sequence joins TRBV5-1 and TRBJ1-2; D unresolved. V was clipped by 0 bases and J by 3 bases, with 6 bases between them. In germline, CDR1 is SGHRS, CDR2 YFSETQ. CDR3 length: 13 residues. The CDR3 DNA reads as TGCGCCAGCAGCTTGGACTCCTACTATGGCTACACCTTC. As protein: CASSLDSYYGYTF.

The chain employs TRBV7-9 and TRBJ1-6; D uncertain. The CDR3 has 18 residues. In germline, CDR1 is SEHNR, CDR2 FQNEAQ (reference sequence). The germline V and J ends were trimmed by 4 bases and 0 bases, with 16 bases remaining between them. The CDR3 region has the DNA TGTGCCAGCAGCTCACTAAACCTCAGGAGCTCCTATAATTCACCCCTCCACTTT. It encodes CASSSLNLRSSYNSPLHF.

This clone was observed a handful of times. This chain links TRBV6-2 or TRBV6-3 with TRBJ2-2; unclear D gene. The CDR3 contains 13 residues. Trimming pared 2 bases from V and 7 bases from J, leaving 8 bases between. Germline CDR1 reads MNHEY; CDR2 reads SVGEGT. The CDR3 sequence: CASSYTQYGELFF. CDR3 nucleotides: TGTGCCAGCAGTTACACGCAGTACGGGGAGCTGTTTTTT.

The chain uses TRBV28 and TRBJ1-5; D call uncertain. The CDR3 is made up of 14 amino acids. V lost 4 bases, J lost 6 bases, and 13 bases lay in between. CDR1 and CDR2 from the germline V gene are MDHEN and SYDVKM. The CDR3 spells CASSSPPAGQPQHF. Here the CDR3 DNA reads TGTGCCAGCAGTTCCCCTCCCGCCGGTCAGCCCCAGCATTTT.

The V gene is TRBV2, the J gene TRBJ2-3, with a tentative D call TRBD2 (5 bases). In germline, CDR1 is SNHLY, CDR2 FYNNEI. Trimming took 8 bases from V and 5 from J, leaving 5 bases between them. The CDR3 is made up of 10 amino acids. This chain's CDR3 is CASGRDTQYF. Written as DNA, the CDR3 is TGTGCCAGCGGGAGAGATACGCAGTATTTT.